This is a list of T cell receptor beta chains from one sample in a study of OX40 agonist ivuxolimab in advanced cancers. TCRdb's copy holds only in-frame clones and misses some; the assay was immunoSEQ multiplex PCR. Of roughly 100,000 clones listed, around nine tenths are singletons. This material consisted of CD4+ or CD8+ T cells sorted from blood, taken in a trial of the OX40 agonist ivuxolimab. The source is an adult with an advanced solid tumor such as melanoma, head and neck, liver or kidney cancer. Each CDR3 is given with its conserved first and last residue. The D gene is left open where the match is weak. Size values are once, few and many counts, or a class for expanded clones, and some rows have none.

j_call v_call d_call clone_size cdr3_aa cdr3_nt
TRBJ1-4 TRBV6-1 . . CASSGRITTTNEKLFF TGTGCCAGCAGTGGCAGGATTACCACAACTAATGAAAAACTGTTTTTT
TRBJ1-6 TRBV2 . . CASTPKGPSSSYNSPLHF TGTGCCAGCACCCCGAAAGGGCCTTCCAGCTCCTATAATTCACCCCTCCACTTT
TRBJ1-5 TRBV11-2 TRBD1 . CASSFEGGSNQPQHF TGTGCCAGCAGCTTCGAAGGGGGCAGCAATCAGCCCCAGCATTTT
TRBJ2-5 TRBV7-9 . . CASSLGPTETQYF TGTGCCAGCAGCTTGGGACCGACAGAGACCCAGTACTTC
TRBJ1-4 TRBV30 . . CAWSVGNEKLFF TGTGCCTGGAGTGTCGGGAATGAAAAACTGTTTTTT
TRBJ2-2 TRBV7-9 . . CASSLISANTGELFF TGTGCCAGCAGCTTGATTAGTGCGAACACCGGGGAGCTGTTTTTT
TRBJ2-5 TRBV11-2 TRBD2 . CASSLTLSGEQETQYF TGTGCCAGCAGCTTAACGCTTAGCGGGGAACAAGAGACCCAGTACTTC
TRBJ1-4 TRBV9 . . CASSVEANPATNEKLFF TGTGCCAGCAGCGTAGAGGCCAATCCGGCAACTAATGAAAAACTGTTTTTT
TRBJ1-5 TRBV6-5 TRBD1 . CASSGQGDSQPQHF TGTGCCAGCAGTGGACAGGGCGACTCTCAGCCCCAGCATTTT
TRBJ1-2 TRBV28 TRBD1 . CASSATDRANYGYTF TGTGCCAGCAGTGCGACGGACAGGGCAAACTATGGCTACACCTTC
TRBJ1-2 TRBV14 TRBD1 . CASSQGRPGTGNYGYTF TGTGCCAGCAGCCAAGGTCGCCCTGGGACAGGAAACTATGGCTACACCTTC
TRBJ2-1 TRBV30 . . CAWSVRSGEQFF TGTGCCTGGAGTGTACGCAGCGGTGAGCAGTTCTTC
TRBJ1-5 TRBV5-6 . once CASSVGPGPQPQHF TGTGCCAGCAGTGTGGGTCCAGGGCCTCAGCCCCAGCATTTT
TRBJ2-7 TRBV6-5 . . CASRALSYEQYF TGTGCCAGCAGGGCCTTGAGCTACGAGCAGTACTTC
TRBJ2-5 TRBV18 TRBD1 . CASSPTGNGETQYF TGTGCCAGCTCACCGACAGGGAACGGGGAGACCCAGTACTTC
TRBJ2-4 TRBV28 . few CASSSAGAKNIQYF TGTGCCAGCAGTTCTGCGGGGGCCAAAAACATTCAGTACTTC
TRBJ2-2 TRBV28 TRBD1 once CASSLSGTGGPGELFF TGTGCCAGCAGTTTATCCGGGACAGGGGGTCCCGGGGAGCTGTTTTTT
TRBJ2-3 TRBV15 . . CATSTSWDTQYF TGTGCCACCAGCACATCATGGGATACGCAGTATTTT
TRBJ2-1 TRBV6-5 . . CASRTLSYNEQFF TGTGCCAGCAGGACCCTCTCCTACAATGAGCAGTTCTTC
TRBJ2-2 TRBV7-9 . . CAGDSTNTGELFF TGTGCCGGAGACTCTACGAACACCGGGGAGCTGTTTTTT
TRBJ2-5 TRBV7-2 TRBD1 . CASSLSHGQGRETQYF TGTGCCAGCAGCTTAAGTCATGGACAGGGGAGAGAGACCCAGTACTTC
TRBJ2-5 TRBV7-3 TRBD1 . CASSVRTGGGETQYF TGTGCCAGCAGCGTCCGGACAGGGGGCGGTGAGACCCAGTACTTC
TRBJ2-7 TRBV7-9 . . CASSPGTQNEQYF TGTGCCAGCAGCCCCGGGACTCAGAACGAGCAGTACTTC
TRBJ2-6 TRBV19 . . CASSIDSGANVLTF TGTGCCAGTAGTATAGACTCTGGGGCCAACGTCCTGACTTTC
TRBJ2-1 TRBV18 . . CASSPMAGEGEQFF TGTGCCAGCTCACCGATGGCAGGGGAGGGTGAGCAGTTCTTC
TRBJ1-1 TRBV29-1 . . CSVDRGGNTEAFF TGCAGCGTTGACCGGGGAGGGAACACTGAAGCTTTCTTT
TRBJ2-3 TRBV7-9 TRBD1 . CASSFGTGGRDTQYF TGTGCCAGCAGCTTCGGGACAGGGGGTAGGGATACGCAGTATTTT
TRBJ2-6 TRBV5-8 TRBD1 . CASVDRAGANVLTF TGTGCCAGCGTTGACAGGGCTGGGGCCAACGTCCTGACTTTC
TRBJ1-4 TRBV27 . once CASSSLTRGGEKLFF TGTGCCAGCAGTTCGCTTACGCGGGGTGGTGAAAAACTGTTTTTT
TRBJ1-2 TRBV10-3 TRBD1 . CATQNRGSRYGYTF TGTGCCACACAAAACAGGGGGTCCAGATATGGCTACACCTTC
TRBJ2-5 TRBV6-1 . . CASSPFRTVQETQYF TGTGCCAGCAGTCCCTTTCGGACAGTTCAAGAGACCCAGTACTTC
TRBJ2-7 TRBV6-6 TRBD1 . CASSGQGTGYEQYF TGTGCCAGCAGTGGACAGGGGACTGGCTACGAGCAGTACTTC
TRBJ2-3 TRBV7-9 . . CATEKSLSSTDTQYF TGTGCCACCGAAAAGAGCCTCTCTAGCACAGATACGCAGTATTTT
TRBJ1-4 TRBV6-5 TRBD1 . CASSYGTGGEKLFF TGTGCCAGCAGTTACGGGACAGGAGGTGAAAAACTGTTTTTT
TRBJ1-2 TRBV28 TRBD1 . CASSIGQGGGYTF TGTGCCAGCAGTATAGGACAGGGGGGTGGCTACACCTTC
TRBJ1-5 TRBV6-5 . . CASSYRGGPQHF TGTGCCAGCAGTTACCGGGGAGGGCCCCAGCATTTT
TRBJ1-3 TRBV7-2 . . CASSLVNTYSSGNTIYF TGTGCCAGCAGCTTGGTTAACACGTACAGCTCTGGAAACACCATATATTTT
TRBJ2-3 TRBV5-1 TRBD2 . CASSLGLAGYTDTQYF TGCGCCAGCAGCTTGGGTCTAGCGGGGTACACAGATACGCAGTATTTT
TRBJ1-1 TRBV7-2 . . CASSFSGLGTEAFF TGTGCCAGCAGCTTTTCTGGCCTTGGCACTGAAGCTTTCTTT
TRBJ2-1 TRBV7-9 TRBD2 . CASSFPGLAGESSYNEQFF TGTGCCAGCAGCTTTCCGGGACTAGCGGGGGAGAGCTCCTACAATGAGCAGTTCTTC
TRBJ2-3 TRBV7-2 . . CASSSRPGKADTQYF TGTGCCAGCAGCTCCCGGCCCGGAAAAGCGGATACGCAGTATTTT
TRBJ1-4 TRBV28 TRBD1 . CASSLPGQGAGTNEKLFF TGTGCCAGCAGTCTCCCGGGACAGGGGGCAGGGACTAATGAAAAACTGTTTTTT
TRBJ1-3 TRBV7-2 . . CASSLAFSGNTIYF TGTGCCAGCAGCTTAGCCTTCTCTGGAAACACCATATATTTT
TRBJ1-1 TRBV19 TRBD1 . CASSRDRVNTEAFF TGTGCCAGTAGTAGAGACAGGGTGAACACTGAAGCTTTCTTT
TRBJ1-3 TRBV4-3 . . CASSPSRGRVGNTIYF TGCGCCAGCAGCCCCTCAAGAGGGCGTGTGGGAAACACCATATATTTT
TRBJ1-1 TRBV2 . . CASSEAGGDTEAFF TGTGCCAGCAGTGAAGCGGGCGGGGACACTGAAGCTTTCTTT
TRBJ2-3 TRBV4-2 . . CASSQDRMSATDTQYF TGTGCCAGCAGCCAAGATAGGATGTCTGCCACAGATACGCAGTATTTT
TRBJ2-7 TRBV28 . . CASSYIYYEQYF TGTGCCAGCAGTTACATTTACTACGAGCAGTACTTC
TRBJ2-7 TRBV11-2 TRBD1 once CASTETGQGSYEQYF TGTGCCAGCACTGAAACGGGACAGGGGTCCTACGAGCAGTACTTC
TRBJ2-7 TRBV2 . . CASSEEAAQQYF TGTGCCAGCAGTGAAGAAGCCGCGCAGCAGTACTTC
TRBJ1-3 TRBV5-4 . . CASSLIGSSGNTIYF TGTGCCAGCAGCTTGATCGGGAGCTCTGGAAACACCATATATTTT
TRBJ1-5 TRBV18 TRBD1 . CASSGDRGNQPQHF TGTGCTAGCTCAGGAGACAGGGGTAATCAGCCCCAGCATTTT